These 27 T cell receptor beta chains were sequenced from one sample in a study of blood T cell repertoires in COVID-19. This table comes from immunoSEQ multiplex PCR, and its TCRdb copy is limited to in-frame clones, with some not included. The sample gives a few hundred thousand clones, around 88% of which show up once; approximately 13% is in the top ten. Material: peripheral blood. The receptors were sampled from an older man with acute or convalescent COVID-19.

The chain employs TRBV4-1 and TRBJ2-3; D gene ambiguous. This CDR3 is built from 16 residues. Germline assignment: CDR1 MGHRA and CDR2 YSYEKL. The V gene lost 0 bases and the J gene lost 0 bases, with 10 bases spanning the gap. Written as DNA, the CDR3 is TGCGCCAGCAGCCAAGATCCCAAAGCTAGCACAGATACGCAGTATTTT. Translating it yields CASSQDPKASTDTQYF.

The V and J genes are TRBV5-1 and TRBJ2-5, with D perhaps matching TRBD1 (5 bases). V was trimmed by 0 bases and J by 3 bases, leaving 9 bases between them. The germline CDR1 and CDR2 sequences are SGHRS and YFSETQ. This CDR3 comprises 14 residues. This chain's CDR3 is CASSLGTLEETQYF. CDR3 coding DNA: TGCGCCAGCAGCTTGGGGACATTAGAAGAGACCCAGTACTTC.

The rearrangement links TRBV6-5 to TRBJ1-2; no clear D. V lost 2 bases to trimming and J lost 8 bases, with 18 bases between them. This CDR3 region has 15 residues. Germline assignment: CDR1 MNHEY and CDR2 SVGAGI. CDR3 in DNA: TGTGCCAGCAGTTACGAGGGCCCCCCAGTCGGGGGCTACACCTTC. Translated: CASSYEGPPVGGYTF.

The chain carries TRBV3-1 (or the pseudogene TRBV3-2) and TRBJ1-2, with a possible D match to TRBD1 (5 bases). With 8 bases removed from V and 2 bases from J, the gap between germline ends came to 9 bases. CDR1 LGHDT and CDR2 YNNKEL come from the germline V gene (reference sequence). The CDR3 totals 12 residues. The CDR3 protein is CASGGRNYGYTF. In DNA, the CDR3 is TGTGCCAGCGGGGGGAGGAACTATGGCTACACCTTC.

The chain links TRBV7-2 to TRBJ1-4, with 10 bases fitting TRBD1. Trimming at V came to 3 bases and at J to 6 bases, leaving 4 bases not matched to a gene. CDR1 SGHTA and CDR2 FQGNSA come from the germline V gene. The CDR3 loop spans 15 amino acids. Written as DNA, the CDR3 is TGTGCCAGCAGCTTCGACAGGGGGCGTGATGAAAAACTGTTTTTT. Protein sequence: CASSFDRGRDEKLFF.

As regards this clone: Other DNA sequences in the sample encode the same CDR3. The CDR3 DNA follows: TGCGCCAGCAGCCCCAGGACAGGGGGCAGCTACGAGCAGTACTTC. This gives the protein CASSPRTGGSYEQYF. This sequence joins TRBV5-1 and TRBJ2-7; TRBD1 matches 11 bases. The CDR3 consists of 15 residues. Per the germline V gene, CDR1 is SGHRS and CDR2 is YFSETQ. The V gene end was trimmed by 4 bases and the J gene end by 3 bases; junction bases not matched to a gene: 6. Full variable domain (remainder filled in from reference TRBV5-1 and TRBJ2-7): KAGVTQTPRYLIKTRGQQVTLSCSPISGHRSVSWYQQTPGQGLQFLFEYFSETQRNKGNFPGRFSGRQFSNSRSEMNVSTLELGDSALYLCASSPRTGGSYEQYFGPGTRLTVT.

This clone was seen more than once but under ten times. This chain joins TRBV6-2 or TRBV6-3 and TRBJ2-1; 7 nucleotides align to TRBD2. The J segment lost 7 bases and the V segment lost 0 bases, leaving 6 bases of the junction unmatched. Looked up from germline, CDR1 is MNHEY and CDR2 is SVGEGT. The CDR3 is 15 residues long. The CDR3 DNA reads TGTGCCAGCAGTTACTCCCACGGGGGGAGGAATGAGCAGTTCTTC. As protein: CASSYSHGGRNEQFF.

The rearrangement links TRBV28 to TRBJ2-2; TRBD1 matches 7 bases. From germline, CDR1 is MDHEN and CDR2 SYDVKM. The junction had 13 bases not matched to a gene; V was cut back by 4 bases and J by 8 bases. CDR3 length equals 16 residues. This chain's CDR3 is CASSSTDRVLLGELFF. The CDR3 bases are TGTGCCAGCAGTTCGACTGACAGGGTCCTTCTGGGGGAGCTGTTTTTT.

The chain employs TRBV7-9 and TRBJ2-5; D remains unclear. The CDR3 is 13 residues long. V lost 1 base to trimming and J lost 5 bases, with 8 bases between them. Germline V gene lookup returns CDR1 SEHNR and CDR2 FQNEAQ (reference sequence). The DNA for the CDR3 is TGTGCCAGCAGCTTAGTAGGAGCTGAGACCCAGTACTTC. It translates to CASSLVGAETQYF.

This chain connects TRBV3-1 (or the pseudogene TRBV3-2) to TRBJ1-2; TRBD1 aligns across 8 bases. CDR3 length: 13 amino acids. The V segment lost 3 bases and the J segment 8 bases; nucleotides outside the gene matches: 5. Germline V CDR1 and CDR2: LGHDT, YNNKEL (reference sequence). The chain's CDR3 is CASSQWTGRGYTF. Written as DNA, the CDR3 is TGTGCCAGCAGCCAGTGGACAGGGCGCGGCTACACCTTC.

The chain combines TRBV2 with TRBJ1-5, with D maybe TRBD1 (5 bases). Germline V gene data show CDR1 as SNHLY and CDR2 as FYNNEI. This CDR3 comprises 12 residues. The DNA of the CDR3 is TGTGGGGGCGGTCAGCCCAATCAGCCCCAGCATTTT. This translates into CGGGQPNQPQHF.

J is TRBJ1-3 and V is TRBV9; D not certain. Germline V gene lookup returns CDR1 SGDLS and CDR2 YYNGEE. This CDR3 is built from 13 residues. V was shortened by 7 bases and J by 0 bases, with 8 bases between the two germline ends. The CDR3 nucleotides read TGTGCCAGCGGCGGGAGCTCTGGAAACACCATATATTTT. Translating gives CASGGSSGNTIYF.

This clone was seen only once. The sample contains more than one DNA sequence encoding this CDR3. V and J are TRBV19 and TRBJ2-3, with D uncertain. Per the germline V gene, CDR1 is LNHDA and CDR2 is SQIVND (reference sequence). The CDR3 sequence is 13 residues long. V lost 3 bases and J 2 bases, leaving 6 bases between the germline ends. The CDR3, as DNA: TGTGCCAGTAGTATGAGAGTCACAGATACGCAGTATTTT. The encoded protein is CASSMRVTDTQYF.

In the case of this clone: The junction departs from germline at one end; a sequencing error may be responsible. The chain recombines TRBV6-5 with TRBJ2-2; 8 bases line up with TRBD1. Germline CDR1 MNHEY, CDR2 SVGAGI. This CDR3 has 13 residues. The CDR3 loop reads CAGRGPITGELFF. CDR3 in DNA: TGTGCCGGCAGGGGGCCGATCACCGGGGAGCTGTTTTTT.

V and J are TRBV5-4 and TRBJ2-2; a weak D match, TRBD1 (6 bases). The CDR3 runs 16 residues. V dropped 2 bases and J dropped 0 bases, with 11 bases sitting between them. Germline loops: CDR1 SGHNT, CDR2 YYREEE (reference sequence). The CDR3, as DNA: TGTGCCAGCAGCTTTCGGACAGATCCGAACACCGGGGAGCTGTTTTTT. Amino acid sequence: CASSFRTDPNTGELFF.

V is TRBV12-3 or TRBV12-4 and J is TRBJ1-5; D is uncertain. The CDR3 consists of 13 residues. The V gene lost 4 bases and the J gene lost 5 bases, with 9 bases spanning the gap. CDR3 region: CASSSRGYQPQHF. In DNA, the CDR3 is TGTGCCAGCAGTTCTCGGGGTTATCAGCCCCAGCATTTT.

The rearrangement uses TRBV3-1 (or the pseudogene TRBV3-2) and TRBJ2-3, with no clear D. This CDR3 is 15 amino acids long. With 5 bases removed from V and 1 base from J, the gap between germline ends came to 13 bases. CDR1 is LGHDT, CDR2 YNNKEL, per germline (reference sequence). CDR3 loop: CASSKRELGTDTQYF. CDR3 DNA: TGTGCCAGCAGCAAACGAGAGCTGGGCACAGATACGCAGTATTTT.

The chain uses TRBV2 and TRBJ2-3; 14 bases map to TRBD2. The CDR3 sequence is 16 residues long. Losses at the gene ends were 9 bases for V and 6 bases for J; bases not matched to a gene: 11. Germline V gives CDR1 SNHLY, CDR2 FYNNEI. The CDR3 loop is CASGLAGGRIKDTQYF. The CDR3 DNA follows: TGTGCCAGTGGACTAGCGGGGGGCCGAATAAAGGATACGCAGTATTTT.

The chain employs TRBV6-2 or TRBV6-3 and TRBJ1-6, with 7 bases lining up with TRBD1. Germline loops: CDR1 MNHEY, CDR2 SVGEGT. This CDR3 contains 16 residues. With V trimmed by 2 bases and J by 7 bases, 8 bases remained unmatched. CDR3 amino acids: CASSYGSGTANSPLHF. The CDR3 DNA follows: TGTGCCAGCAGTTACGGCTCCGGGACAGCCAATTCACCCCTCCACTTT.

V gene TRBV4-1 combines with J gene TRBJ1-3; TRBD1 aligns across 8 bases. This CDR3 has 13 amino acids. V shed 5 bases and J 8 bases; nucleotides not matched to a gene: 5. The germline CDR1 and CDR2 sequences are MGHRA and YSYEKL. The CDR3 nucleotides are TGCGCCAGCAGCGTACAGGGGGGGGACACCATATATTTT. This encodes CASSVQGGDTIYF.

The CDR3 loop reads CASSLSRGQGLVFNEQFF. The DNA for the CDR3 is TGTGCCAGCAGTTTATCGCGCGGACAGGGATTAGTCTTCAATGAGCAGTTCTTC. The J gene is TRBJ2-1, the V gene TRBV27; 8 nucleotides align to TRBD1. Germline loops: CDR1 MNHEY, CDR2 SMNVEV (reference sequence). V gave up 0 bases and J gave up 6 bases; unmatched junction bases: 13. The CDR3 loop spans 18 amino acids.

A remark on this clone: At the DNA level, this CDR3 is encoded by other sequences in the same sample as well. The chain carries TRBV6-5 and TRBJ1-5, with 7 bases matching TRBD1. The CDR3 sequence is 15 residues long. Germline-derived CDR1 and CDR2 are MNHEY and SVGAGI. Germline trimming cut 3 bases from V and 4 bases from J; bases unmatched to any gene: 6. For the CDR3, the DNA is TGTGCCAGCAGTTATTCTTCCAGGGGGAATCAGCCCCAGCATTTT. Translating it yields CASSYSSRGNQPQHF.

CDR3 region: CASSYTGDSNQPQHF. CDR3 nucleotides: TGTGCCAGCAGCTATACAGGGGATAGCAATCAGCCCCAGCATTTT. This sequence joins TRBV4-2 and TRBJ1-5, with 7 bases identical to TRBD1. The ends lost 5 bases at V and 0 bases at J; junction bases unmatched: 4. The CDR3 loop spans 15 amino acids. CDR1 and CDR2 from the germline V gene are LGHNA and YNFKEQ.

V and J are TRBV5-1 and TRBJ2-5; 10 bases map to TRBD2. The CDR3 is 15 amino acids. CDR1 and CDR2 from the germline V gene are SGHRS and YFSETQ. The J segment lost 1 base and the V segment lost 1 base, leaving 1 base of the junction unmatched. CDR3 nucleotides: TGCGCCAGCAGCTTGACTAGCGGGGCCCAAGAGACCCAGTACTTC. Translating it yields CASSLTSGAQETQYF.

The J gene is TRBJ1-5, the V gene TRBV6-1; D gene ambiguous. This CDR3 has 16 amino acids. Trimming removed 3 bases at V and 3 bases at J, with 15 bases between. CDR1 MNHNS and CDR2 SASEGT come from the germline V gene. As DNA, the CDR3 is TGTGCCAGCAGTGACCTCTCTCTCAGTTACAATCAGCCCCAGCATTTT. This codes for CASSDLSLSYNQPQHF.

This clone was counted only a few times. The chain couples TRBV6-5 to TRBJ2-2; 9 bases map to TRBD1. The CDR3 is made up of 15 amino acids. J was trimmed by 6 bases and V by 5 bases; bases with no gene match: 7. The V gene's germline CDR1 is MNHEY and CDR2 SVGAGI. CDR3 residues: CASSNLQGAAGELFF. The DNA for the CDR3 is TGTGCCAGCAGTAACCTACAGGGGGCGGCCGGGGAGCTGTTTTTT.

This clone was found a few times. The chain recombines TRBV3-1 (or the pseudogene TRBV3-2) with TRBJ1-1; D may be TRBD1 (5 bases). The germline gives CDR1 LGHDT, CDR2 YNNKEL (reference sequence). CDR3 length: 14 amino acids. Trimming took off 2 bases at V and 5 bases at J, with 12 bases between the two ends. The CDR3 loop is CASSQTGVGTEAFF. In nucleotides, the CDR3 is TGTGCCAGCAGCCAAACAGGTGTTGGGACTGAAGCTTTCTTT.